This paragraph covers one T cell receptor (beta chain) sequence. The repertoire was sequenced with immunoSEQ multiplex PCR; TCRdb's copy has only in-frame clones and lacks some. The repertoire holds 130,000 or so clones, with 82% as singletons. The data derive from a study of blood T cell repertoires in COVID-19. V lost 6 bases to trimming and J lost 3 bases; unmatched junction nucleotides: 12. Looked up from germline, CDR1 is SGHTA and CDR2 is FQGNSA. This CDR3 comprises 16 residues. The V call is TRBV7-2, the J call TRBJ2-7; 9 nucleotides line up with TRBD1. The source is a human donor in a cohort sampled during active COVID-19. Input material: peripheral blood. The CDR3 region is CASSLRPGQGLYEQYF. In DNA, the CDR3 is TGTGCCAGCAGTCTACGCCCGGGACAGGGTCTCTACGAGCAGTACTTC.